This TCR beta chain was found in a study of shared clonotypes between healthy human individuals. Libraries were prepared by immunoSEQ multiplex PCR; TCRdb keeps only in-frame clonotypes and omits some of them. Among 550,000 to 600,000 clones listed, roughly 98% were seen once. CD45RO-negative, CCR7-selected cells formed the naive CD8 fraction, which excluded terminally differentiated effector memory CD45RA+ cells. Turning to this clone: Antigen: not known.

The CDR3 loop spans 16 amino acids. Looked up from germline, CDR1 is MNHNY and CDR2 is SVGAGI (reference sequence). V was clipped by 4 bases and J by 3 bases; unmatched bases: 5. Study observations and caveats: The genetic and exposure-history diversity represented was limited by few donors. The study's rarefaction showed incomplete sorted-subset sequencing despite large depth.

The specimen sequenced was naive CD8+ T cells sorted from blood. This rearrangement joins TRBV6-6 to TRBJ1-4; 10 bases are a match to TRBD1. This sequence originates from a man between 25 and 39 years old in good health. CDR3 nucleotide sequence: TGTGCCAGCAGTTCGGACAGGGGGGGAGCTAATGAAAAACTGTTTTTT. Translating gives CASSSDRGGANEKLFF.